The clone carrying this TCR beta chain has just a few counts. What it recognizes is unknown. CDR3 length: 14 amino acids. CDR1 is SEHNR and CDR2 is FQNEAQ in the germline V gene (reference sequence). V dropped 3 bases and J dropped 7; count of bases not matched to a gene: 4. The data originate from a study of vaccination effects on CD4 cells after COVID-19. Assay: immunoSEQ multiplex PCR; the TCRdb copy retains only in-frame clones and omits some. The profile covers roughly 33,000 clones, with around 80% appearing a single time and 6.5% to 7.5% taken by the ten largest. Isolation of CD4+ T cells took place after nine to ten days of culture. Between March and December 2020, the person had a SARS-CoV-2 infection that PCR confirmed. Either the mRNA-1273 or the BNT162b2 vaccine was given to participants as two doses. Points from the study as a whole: Vaccine- and infection-induced clones showed marked clonal contraction late following vaccination.

The sequence came from a human donor who had a prior SARS-CoV-2 infection. The sequencing used CD4+ T cells from PBMCs cultured without peptide, collected after COVID-19 vaccination. The J gene is TRBJ1-1, the V gene TRBV7-9; the match to TRBD1 covers 11 bases. CDR3: CASSFGGQGVEAFF. DNA for the CDR3: TGTGCCAGCAGCTTCGGGGGACAGGGGGTTGAAGCTTTCTTT.